This T cell receptor (beta chain) was sequenced in a study of immune evolution from preneoplasia to lung adenocarcinoma. Resections took place in Japan or China from the mid-2010s to the late 2010s. Trimming took 2 bases from V and 0 from J, leaving 14 bases between them. This CDR3 region has 17 residues. CDR1 is MNHEY and CDR2 is SMNVEV in the germline V gene (reference sequence). Sequencing used immunoSEQ multiplex PCR; TCRdb keeps in-frame clones, though not all of them. This sample carries about 40,000 clones, 65% to 75% of them seen once, and the ten largest clones take about 6%. A word on this clone: Its specificity is unknown.

General study findings and limits: Later-stage lesions appeared to have more T cells, more diversity, less clonality.

The chain has TRBV27 and TRBJ1-5; D ambiguous. This TCR was sampled from a person in their sixties with lung adenocarcinoma. The sequenced material came from FFPE invasive lung adenocarcinoma tissue. As DNA, the CDR3 is TGTGCCAGCAGTTTAAGGTTTTATACCGGTAGCAATCAGCCCCAGCATTTT. Encoded protein: CASSLRFYTGSNQPQHF.